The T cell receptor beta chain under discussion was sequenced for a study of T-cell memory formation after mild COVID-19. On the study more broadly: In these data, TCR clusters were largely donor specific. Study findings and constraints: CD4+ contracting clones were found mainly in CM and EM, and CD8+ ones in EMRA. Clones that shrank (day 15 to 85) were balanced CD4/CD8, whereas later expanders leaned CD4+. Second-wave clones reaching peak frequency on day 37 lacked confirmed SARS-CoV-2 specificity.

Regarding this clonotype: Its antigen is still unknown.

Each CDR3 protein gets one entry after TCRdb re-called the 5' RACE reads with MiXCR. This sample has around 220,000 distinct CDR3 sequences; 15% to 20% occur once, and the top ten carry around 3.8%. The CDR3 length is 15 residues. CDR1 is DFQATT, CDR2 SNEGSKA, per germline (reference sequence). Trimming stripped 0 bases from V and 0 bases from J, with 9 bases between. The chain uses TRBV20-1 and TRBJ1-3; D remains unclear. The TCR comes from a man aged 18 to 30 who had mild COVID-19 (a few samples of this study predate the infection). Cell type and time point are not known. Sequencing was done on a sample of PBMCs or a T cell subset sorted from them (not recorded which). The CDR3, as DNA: TGCAGTGCTAGAGATCCGGGGTCCTCTGGAAACACCATATATTTT. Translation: CSARDPGSSGNTIYF.